The 9 T cell receptor beta chains below all came from one sample that was sequenced in a study of CD8+ T cells in alopecia areata. Regarding treatment: oral pan-JAK inhibitor, 5-10 mg twice daily. Reverse transcribed after extraction, RNA yielded cDNA as the sequencing template. Clones were sequenced by immunoSEQ multiplex PCR, and TCRdb holds only the in-frame ones, with some missing. The sample has some 180,000 clones; about 48% are singletons. The specimen was CD8+ T cells sorted from blood, collected at week 24, from a patient treated with tofacitinib. The origin of the receptors is a human donor with alopecia areata.

The sample holds a few counts of this clone. The chain couples TRBV2 to TRBJ1-5; 7 nucleotides line up with TRBD1. CDR1 is SNHLY and CDR2 is FYNNEI in the germline V gene. After removal of 5 bases from V and 3 bases from J, the junction contained 7 bases not matched to a gene. The CDR3 is made up of 15 amino acids. CDR3 amino acids: CASSRDSLNNQPQHF. The CDR3 coding sequence is TGTGCCAGCAGTAGGGACAGCCTCAACAATCAGCCCCAGCATTTT.

V gene TRBV29-1 combines with J gene TRBJ2-3; D not certain. There are 13 residues in the CDR3. V was clipped by 4 bases and J by 2 bases, with 10 bases between them. Germline V gives CDR1 SQVTM, CDR2 ANQGSEA. CDR3 DNA: TGCAGCGTTGGGAAGGAATCCACAGATACGCAGTATTTT. It is translated as CSVGKESTDTQYF.

This rearrangement joins TRBV30 to TRBJ2-2; D not resolved. Trimming stripped 3 bases from V and 6 bases from J, with 17 bases between. The CDR3 sequence is 15 residues long. Germline V lookup: CDR1 GTSNPN, CDR2 SVGIG (reference sequence). CDR3 nucleotide sequence: TGTGCCTGGAGCCTGTCGTCGTCTTTCGCCGGGGAGCTGTTTTTT. Translation: CAWSLSSSFAGELFF.

This clone came up a few times. The chain joins TRBV6-4 to TRBJ1-2; D is uncertain. Trimming took off 2 bases at V and 4 bases at J, with 2 bases between the two ends. Germline CDR1 reads MRHNA; CDR2 reads SNTAGT. The CDR3 has 11 residues. CDR3 protein: CASSDSYGYTF. The DNA of the CDR3 is TGTGCCAGCAGTGACAGCTATGGCTACACCTTC.

The chain has TRBV6-6 and TRBJ1-2, with D hard to call. Germline loops: CDR1 MNHNY, CDR2 SVGAGI (reference sequence). The CDR3 loop spans 13 amino acids. V was cut by 7 bases and J by 5 bases, with 14 bases left in between. The chain's CDR3 is CASTPGAVYGYTF. Here the CDR3 DNA reads TGTGCCAGCACCCCAGGTGCGGTGTATGGCTACACCTTC.

V gene TRBV6-6 combines with J gene TRBJ1-2; no clear D gene. V was shortened by 8 bases and J by 6 bases, with 10 bases between the two germline ends. CDR3 size: 11 residues. Germline lookup yields CDR1 MNHNY and CDR2 SVGAGI (reference sequence). The CDR3 loop reads CASSKGDGYTF. In DNA form, the CDR3 reads TGTGCCAGCTCGAAGGGTGATGGCTACACCTTC.

CDR3 sequence (DNA): TGTGCCAGCAGTCCGCAGGTGGGTCTGGGGACTGAAGCTTTCTTT. Translated, it gives CASSPQVGLGTEAFF. J is TRBJ1-1 and V is TRBV27; no definite D call. Germline-derived CDR1 and CDR2 are MNHEY and SMNVEV (reference sequence). The V gene lost 5 bases and the J gene lost 5 bases, with 18 bases spanning the gap. The CDR3 covers 15 residues.

The J gene is TRBJ1-2, the V gene TRBV2; TRBD1 might be the D (5 bases). CDR1 SNHLY and CDR2 FYNNEI come from the germline V gene. The CDR3 has 11 amino acids. V shed 11 bases and J shed 10 bases, with 17 bases lying between them. CDR3 DNA: TGTGCCGCTCCAAATTCAGGGACCTACACCTTC. It encodes CAAPNSGTYTF.

The genes are TRBV7-9 and TRBJ2-7; no firm D call. The CDR3 covers 12 residues. The germline V gene encodes CDR1 SEHNR and CDR2 FQNEAQ (reference sequence). Trimming cost V 5 bases and J 4 bases, with 9 bases left between them. The CDR3 sequence: CASSNDRYEQYF. The CDR3 nucleotides are TGTGCCAGCAGCAATGACCGATACGAGCAGTACTTC.